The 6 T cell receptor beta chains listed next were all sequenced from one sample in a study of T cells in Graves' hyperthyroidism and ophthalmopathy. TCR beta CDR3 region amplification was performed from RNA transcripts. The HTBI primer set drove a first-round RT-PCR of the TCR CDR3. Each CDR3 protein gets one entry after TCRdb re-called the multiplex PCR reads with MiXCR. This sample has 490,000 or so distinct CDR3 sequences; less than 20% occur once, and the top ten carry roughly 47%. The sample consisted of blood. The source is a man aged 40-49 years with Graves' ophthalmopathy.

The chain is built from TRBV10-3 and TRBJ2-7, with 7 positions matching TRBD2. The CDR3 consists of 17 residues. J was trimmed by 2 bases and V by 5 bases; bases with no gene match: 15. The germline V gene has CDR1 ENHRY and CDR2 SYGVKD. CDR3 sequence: CAISQIRLAPIPYEQYF. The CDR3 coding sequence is TGTGCCATCAGTCAGATAAGACTAGCCCCTATCCCCTACGAGCAGTACTTC.

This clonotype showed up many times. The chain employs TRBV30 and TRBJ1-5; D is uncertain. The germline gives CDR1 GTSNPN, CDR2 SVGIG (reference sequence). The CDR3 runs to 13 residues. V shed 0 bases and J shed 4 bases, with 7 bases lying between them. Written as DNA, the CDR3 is TGTGCCTGGAGTGTAGAGTTTAATCAGCCCCAGCATTTT. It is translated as CAWSVEFNQPQHF.

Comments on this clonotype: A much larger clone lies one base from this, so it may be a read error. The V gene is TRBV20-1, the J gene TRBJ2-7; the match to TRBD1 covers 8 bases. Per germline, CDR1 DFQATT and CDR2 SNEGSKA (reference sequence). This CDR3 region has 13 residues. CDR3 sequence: CSAHQGAAYGQYF. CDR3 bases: TGCAGTGCTCACCAGGGGGCCGCGTACGGGCAGTACTTC.

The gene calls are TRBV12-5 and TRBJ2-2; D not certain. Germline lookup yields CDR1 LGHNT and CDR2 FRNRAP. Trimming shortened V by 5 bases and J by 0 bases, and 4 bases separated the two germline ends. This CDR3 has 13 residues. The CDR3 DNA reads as TGTGCTAGTGGTGTGGCGAACACCGGGGAGCTGTTTTTT. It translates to CASGVANTGELFF.

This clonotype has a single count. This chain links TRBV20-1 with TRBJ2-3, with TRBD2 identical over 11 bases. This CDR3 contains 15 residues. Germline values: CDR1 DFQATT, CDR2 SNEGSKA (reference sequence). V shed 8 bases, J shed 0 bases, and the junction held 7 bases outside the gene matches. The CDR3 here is CSTLLAGESTDTQYF. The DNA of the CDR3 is TGCAGTACCTTACTAGCGGGGGAGAGCACAGATACGCAGTATTTT.

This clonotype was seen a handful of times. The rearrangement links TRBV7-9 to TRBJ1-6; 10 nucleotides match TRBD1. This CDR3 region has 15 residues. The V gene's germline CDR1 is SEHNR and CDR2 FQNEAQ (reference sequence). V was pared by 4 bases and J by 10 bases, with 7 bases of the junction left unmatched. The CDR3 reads CASSSPGQGTSPLHF. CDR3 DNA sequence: TGTGCCAGCAGCTCCCCGGGACAGGGGACCTCACCCCTCCACTTT.